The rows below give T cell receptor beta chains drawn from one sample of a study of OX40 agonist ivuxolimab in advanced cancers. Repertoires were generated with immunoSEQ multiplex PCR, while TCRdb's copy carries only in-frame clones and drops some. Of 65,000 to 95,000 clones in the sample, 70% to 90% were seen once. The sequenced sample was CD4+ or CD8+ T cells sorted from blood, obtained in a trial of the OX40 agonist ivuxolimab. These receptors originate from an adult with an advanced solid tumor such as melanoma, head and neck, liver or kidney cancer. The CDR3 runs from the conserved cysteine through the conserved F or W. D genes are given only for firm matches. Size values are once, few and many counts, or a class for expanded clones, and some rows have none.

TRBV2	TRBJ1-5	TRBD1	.	TGTGCCAGCAGTGCACAGGGGAGCAATCAGCCCCAGCATTTT	CASSAQGSNQPQHF
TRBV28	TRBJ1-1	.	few	TGTGCCAGCAGTGAGGGGTCCCGCACTGAAGCTTTCTTT	CASSEGSRTEAFF
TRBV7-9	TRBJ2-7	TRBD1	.	TGTGCCAGCACCCAGGGGGCAGTCATCTACGAGCAGTACTTC	CASTQGAVIYEQYF
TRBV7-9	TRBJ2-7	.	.	TGTGCCAGCAGCTTAGACTATTACTACGAGCAGTACTTC	CASSLDYYYEQYF
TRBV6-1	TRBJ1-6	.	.	TGTGCCAGCAGTGAGCACGGGTCCTATAATTCACCCCTCCACTTT	CASSEHGSYNSPLHF
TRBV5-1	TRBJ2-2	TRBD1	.	TGCGCCAGCAGCACCTGGGACAGGGGAACCGGGGAGCTGTTTTTT	CASSTWDRGTGELFF
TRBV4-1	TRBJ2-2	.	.	TGCGCCAGCAGCCCCCCGGGGGAGACGAACACCGGGGAGCTGTTTTTT	CASSPPGETNTGELFF
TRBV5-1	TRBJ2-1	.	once	TGCGCCAGCAGCGGAGGACTCTTCCGTGAGCAGTTCTTC	CASSGGLFREQFF
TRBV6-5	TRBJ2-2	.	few	TGTGCCAGCAGCCCTGACGGCGGGAAGCTGTTTTTT	CASSPDGGKLFF
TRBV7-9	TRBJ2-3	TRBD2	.	TGTGCCAGCAGTCGGCGGGACTACAGCACAGATACGCAGTATTTT	CASSRRDYSTDTQYF
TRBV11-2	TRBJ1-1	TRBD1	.	TGTGCCAGCAGCTTGTATCAGGGGGCAGGCGCTGAAGCTTTCTTT	CASSLYQGAGAEAFF
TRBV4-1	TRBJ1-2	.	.	TGCGCCAGCAGCCAAGATTGGGGAGCCTCCAACTATGGCTACACCTTC	CASSQDWGASNYGYTF
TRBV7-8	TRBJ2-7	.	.	TGTGCCAGCAGCCACCGGACACCCTACGAGCAGTACTTC	CASSHRTPYEQYF
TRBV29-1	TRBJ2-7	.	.	TGCAGCGTCGACTCCGGGACGAGTACCTACGAGCAGTACTTC	CSVDSGTSTYEQYF
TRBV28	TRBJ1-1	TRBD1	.	TGTGCCACCCGACGGACAGGGAGACCTGAAGCTTTCTTT	CATRRTGRPEAFF
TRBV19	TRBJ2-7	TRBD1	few	TGTGCCAGTAGTAAAGGACAGGTCACCTACGAGCAGTACTTC	CASSKGQVTYEQYF
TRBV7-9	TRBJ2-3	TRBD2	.	TGTGCCAGCAGCCTTTGGGCTAGCGGGAAGACAGATACGCAGTATTTT	CASSLWASGKTDTQYF
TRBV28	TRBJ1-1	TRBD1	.	TGTGCCAGCAGTTTAAGTTTAGGGGGCTGGAACACTGAAGCTTTCTTT	CASSLSLGGWNTEAFF
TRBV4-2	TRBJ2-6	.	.	TGTGCCAGCAGCCAAGATTGGGTGGAGCTGTCTGGGGCCAACGTCCTGACTTTC	CASSQDWVELSGANVLTF
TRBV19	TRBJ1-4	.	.	TGTGCCAGTAGAAAAATTCAGGGAACCGGGCTGTTTTTT	CASRKIQGTGLFF
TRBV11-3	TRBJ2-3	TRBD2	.	TGTGCCAGCAGCGGACGCGGGGGAGATACGCAGTATTTT	CASSGRGGDTQYF
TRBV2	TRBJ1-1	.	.	TGTGCCAGCAGAACCGGGACGGTGAACACTGAAGCTTTCTTT	CASRTGTVNTEAFF
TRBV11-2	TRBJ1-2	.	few	TGTGCCAGCAGCCCCATAATGAGTGGCTACACCTTC	CASSPIMSGYTF
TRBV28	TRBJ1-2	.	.	TGTGCCAGCAGTTTGGCAGGGCTTGGCGGCTACACCTTC	CASSLAGLGGYTF
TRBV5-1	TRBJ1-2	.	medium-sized	TGCGCCAGCAGCGGTAGTTTTGGGGTAGGCGGCTACACCTTC	CASSGSFGVGGYTF
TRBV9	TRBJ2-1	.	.	TGTGCCAGCAGCGTCTCCGGGACCTTAGACTACAATGAGCAGTTCTTC	CASSVSGTLDYNEQFF
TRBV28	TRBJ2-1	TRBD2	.	TGTGCCAGCAGTACTAGCGGGGATTACAATGAGCAGTTCTTC	CASSTSGDYNEQFF
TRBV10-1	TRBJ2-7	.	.	TGCGCCAGCAGTGAAGGGGGGCTAGGCGAGCAGTACTTC	CASSEGGLGEQYF
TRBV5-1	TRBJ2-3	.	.	TGCGCCAGCAGCTTGGTTGGAGTAGGTGATACGCAGTATTTT	CASSLVGVGDTQYF
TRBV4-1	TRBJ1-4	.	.	TGCGCCAGCAGCCAAGTTGAAAAACTGTTTTTT	CASSQVEKLFF
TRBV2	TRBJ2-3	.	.	TGTGCCAGCAGGGAAGGGCCTTACACAGATACGCAGTATTTT	CASREGPYTDTQYF
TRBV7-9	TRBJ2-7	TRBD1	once	TGTGCCAGCAGCTCTCGACCCGGGACAGGTTTCGACGAGCAGTACTTC	CASSSRPGTGFDEQYF
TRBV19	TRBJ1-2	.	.	TGTGCCAGTAGCCGATCCCCTTCGATAGGCTACACCTTC	CASSRSPSIGYTF